The clone carrying this TCR beta chain was counted a single time. The antigen remains unidentified. These data belong to a study of Ad26.COV2.S vaccination and SARS-CoV-2 variants. Study background: The trial was COV1001 and the donor's arm was Ad26.COV2.S.

The treatment: approximately 18 received Ad26.COV2.S at low or high dose, single or two shots; roughly five received placebo; per-sample allocation not given. It was on day 63 after the first vaccine or placebo injection that samples were taken. It was Wuhan-strain SARS-CoV-2 spike that the Ad26 vaccine vector expressed. Germline-derived CDR1 and CDR2 are SEHNR and FQNEAQ (reference sequence). The CDR3 covers 14 residues. The ends were cut back, 3 bases at V and 5 bases at J, with 13 bases in the middle. Profiling relied on immunoSEQ multiplex PCR, and the TCRdb table lists in-frame clones only, not all of them. The sample records 320,000 or so clones, about nine tenths being singletons. General study findings and limits: Whether participants received vaccine or placebo, their non-spike TCR breadth was similar. Substantial breadth was reportedly displayed by spike-specific CD8+ and CD4+ T cell responses after vaccination.

Material: peripheral blood, obtained in a trial of Ad26.COV2.S vaccine versus placebo. This receptor was obtained from a person between 18 and 60 years old who received the Ad26.COV2.S COVID-19 vaccine or a placebo. The V and J genes are TRBV7-9 and TRBJ2-5; possibly TRBD1 or TRBD2 for D (5 bases each). This chain's CDR3 is CASSLGRDGETQYF. In DNA, the CDR3 is TGTGCCAGCAGCTTGGGACGGGACGGTGAGACCCAGTACTTC.